A selection of T cell receptor beta chains follows, all from one sample in a study of blood T cell repertoires in COVID-19. The method was immunoSEQ multiplex PCR; TCRdb's version includes in-frame clones alone and lacks a portion of them. The top ten hold about 3.5% of the sample, which has over 200,000 clones, over 70% seen once. The sequencing sample was made of PBMCs or T cells enriched from blood (not recorded which). The source of these receptors is a woman in her 30s who had been exposed to COVID-19. Each CDR3 is given without its conserved first and last residue. Fields, in order: V gene, CDR3 protein.

v_call: TRBV7-6
cdr3_aa: ASSLRPGLRETQY

v_call: TRBV14
cdr3_aa: ASSQDSRLAGVVDTQY

v_call: TRBV9
cdr3_aa: ASSVGWDRGPSYEQY

v_call: TRBV25-1
cdr3_aa: ASRGLYGYT

v_call: TRBV10-1
cdr3_aa: ASSESGVITGELF

v_call: TRBV6-4
cdr3_aa: ASSDGAGPPYNEQF

v_call: TRBV19
cdr3_aa: ASSSDIYQPQH

v_call: TRBV25-1
cdr3_aa: ASSQGGGFETQY

v_call: TRBV7-2
cdr3_aa: ASSLVGDRTGQH

v_call: TRBV4-1
cdr3_aa: ASSQWAFETQY

v_call: TRBV10-2
cdr3_aa: ASTLTRRDYGYT

v_call: TRBV5-5
cdr3_aa: ASSLLIQGIGGTQY

v_call: TRBV5-6
cdr3_aa: ASSSGTSGINAGELF

v_call: TRBV7-9
cdr3_aa: ASSLEAAGPGEKLF

v_call: TRBV5-4
cdr3_aa: ASSPGTGGTLGTDTQY

v_call: TRBV19
cdr3_aa: ASSNGHTEAF

v_call: TRBV7-9
cdr3_aa: ASSPFRGRTATYEQY

v_call: TRBV4-1
cdr3_aa: ASSPRRGNSPLH

v_call: TRBV6-5
cdr3_aa: ASRQGSNEKLF

v_call: TRBV7-9
cdr3_aa: ASSILQGSGANVLT

v_call: TRBV19
cdr3_aa: ASSRDSQYYGYT

v_call: TRBV30
cdr3_aa: AWSPVGLAGVYNEQF

v_call: TRBV30
cdr3_aa: AWSWAYNEQF

v_call: TRBV2
cdr3_aa: ASSQMAWNTEAF

v_call: TRBV4-1
cdr3_aa: ASSRRGTSGSRSYEQY

v_call: TRBV12-3/TRBV12-4
cdr3_aa: ASTQADTQY

v_call: TRBV9
cdr3_aa: ASSVGQGQPLNTEAF

v_call: TRBV11-2
cdr3_aa: ASSFRGATTTNEKLF

v_call: TRBV3-1/TRBV3-2
cdr3_aa: ASSQNPGGNPF

v_call: TRBV9
cdr3_aa: ASSVGGISTDTQY

v_call: TRBV9
cdr3_aa: ASSEGHREMEKLF

v_call: TRBV28
cdr3_aa: ASSLSEQF

v_call: TRBV2
cdr3_aa: ASSEAGQLSNEQF

v_call: TRBV4-1
cdr3_aa: ASSRRGQGTGLNQPQH

v_call: TRBV6-4
cdr3_aa: ASSDSSRGVDEQF

v_call: TRBV18
cdr3_aa: ASSPGTGPIEQY

v_call: TRBV7-9
cdr3_aa: ASSFPQGQETQY

v_call: TRBV25-1
cdr3_aa: ASSLLAGSSYNEQF

v_call: TRBV30
cdr3_aa: AWSVGRENIQY

v_call: TRBV2
cdr3_aa: ASSVSGTHSNQPQH

v_call: TRBV10-2
cdr3_aa: ASTVHPLNTEAF

v_call: TRBV7-9
cdr3_aa: ASSHARGTDTQY

v_call: TRBV6-5
cdr3_aa: ASSKTKLGTEAF

v_call: TRBV4-1
cdr3_aa: ASSQEGAEEKLF

v_call: TRBV11-2
cdr3_aa: ASSLLGASGSVTSHEQF

v_call: TRBV29-1
cdr3_aa: SVLQPGELF

v_call: TRBV5-8
cdr3_aa: ASSFRTVQETQY

v_call: TRBV30
cdr3_aa: AWSVFGAPGANVLT

v_call: TRBV2
cdr3_aa: ASVRGGGYEQY

v_call: TRBV27
cdr3_aa: ASIGGDRDYGYT

v_call: TRBV3-1/TRBV3-2
cdr3_aa: ASSLQEGSLYEQY

v_call: TRBV3-1/TRBV3-2
cdr3_aa: ASSQESGIYGYT

v_call: TRBV6-2/TRBV6-3
cdr3_aa: ASSYWDYYEQY

v_call: TRBV6-6
cdr3_aa: ASRARGEQY

v_call: TRBV19
cdr3_aa: ASSSQGSLTGELF